The 14 T cell receptor beta chains presented below share a single source sample, sequenced in a study of cytomegalovirus exposure and HLA in healthy donors. The PCR contained 60 Vbeta and 13 Jbeta primers. TCRdb's copy holds only in-frame clones and misses some; the assay was immunoSEQ multiplex PCR. The repertoire holds under 90,000 clones, with approximately 63% as singletons. Specimen: PBMCs. Every receptor here comes from a woman aged 45-65 years in good health and CMV-seropositive.

This clone was counted between two and nine times. The chain combines TRBV28 with TRBJ1-3, with D unresolved. Germline values: CDR1 MDHEN, CDR2 SYDVKM. Trimming took 2 bases from V and 4 from J, leaving 15 bases between them. This CDR3 spans 16 amino acids. The chain's CDR3 is CASSLDRGMQGNTIYF. CDR3 coding DNA: TGTGCCAGCAGTTTAGATCGGGGTATGCAGGGAAACACCATATATTTT.

The rearrangement uses TRBV28 and TRBJ1-2, with TRBD1 as a possible D gene (6 bases). The germline V gene has CDR1 MDHEN and CDR2 SYDVKM. The V end was cut by 1 base, the J end by 4 bases, with 19 bases between. The CDR3 totals 17 residues. CDR3 nucleotides: TGTGCCAGCAGTTTATATACCCAGGACAGTTGGGTCTATGGCTACACCTTC. Translating gives CASSLYTQDSWVYGYTF.

V is TRBV6-1 and J is TRBJ2-1; no firm D call. The CDR3 covers 13 residues. Per the germline V gene, CDR1 is MNHNS and CDR2 is SASEGT. V was trimmed by 6 bases and J by 7 bases, leaving 13 bases between them. The CDR3 bases are TGTGCCAGCAGCGGCGGTTGGGTAAATGAGCAGTTCTTC. Its translation: CASSGGWVNEQFF.

The V gene is TRBV6-5, the J gene TRBJ1-5; 7 bases are shared with TRBD1. V gave up 6 bases and J gave up 0 bases; unmatched junction bases: 5. The CDR3 contains 15 residues. Germline V CDR1 and CDR2: MNHEY, SVGAGI. CDR3 sequence reads: CASRFGTVSNQPQHF. The DNA of the CDR3 is TGTGCCAGCAGATTCGGGACAGTTAGCAATCAGCCCCAGCATTTT.

V gene TRBV6-5 combines with J gene TRBJ2-7; maybe TRBD2 (5 bases). This CDR3 comprises 14 residues. Germline CDR1 reads MNHEY; CDR2 reads SVGAGI. V lost 2 bases and J lost 0, with 8 bases in between. CDR3 coding DNA: TGTGCCAGCAGTTACGGGAGCCTCTCCTACGAGCAGTACTTC. Amino acids: CASSYGSLSYEQYF.

The chain carries TRBV7-9 and TRBJ1-1; maybe TRBD1 (5 bases). CDR3 length: 14 residues. With 1 base removed from V and 1 base from J, the gap between germline ends came to 7 bases. Germline CDR1 is SEHNR and CDR2 is FQNEAQ (reference sequence). The CDR3 nucleotides read TGTGCCAGCAGCTTAGACCAGGGGAACACTGAAGCTTTCTTT. It specifies CASSLDQGNTEAFF.

This rearrangement joins TRBV30 to TRBJ2-1, with 9 nucleotides matching TRBD2. The CDR3 loop spans 15 amino acids. V dropped 2 bases and J dropped 8; count of bases not matched to a gene: 10. Looked up from germline, CDR1 is GTSNPN and CDR2 is SVGIG (reference sequence). The CDR3 loop is CAWSKGAGGGDEQFF. Here the CDR3 DNA reads TGTGCCTGGAGTAAAGGAGCGGGGGGAGGGGATGAGCAGTTCTTC.

Only one count was recorded for this clone. The gene calls are TRBV6-5 and TRBJ2-3; a possible D gene is TRBD2 (5 bases). The CDR3 length is 13 residues. V was clipped by 7 bases and J by 1 base, with 9 bases between them. Looked up from germline, CDR1 is MNHEY and CDR2 is SVGAGI. CDR3 bases: TGTGCCAGCAAGAACGGGGGCACAGATACGCAGTATTTT. Translated, it gives CASKNGGTDTQYF.

V and J are TRBV7-2 and TRBJ2-7; TRBD2 matches at 8 bases. The V gene's germline CDR1 is SGHTA and CDR2 FQGNSA. The ends lost 2 bases at V and 1 base at J; junction bases unmatched: 13. The CDR3 is 18 amino acids. This chain's CDR3 is CASSLSPFEGLASYEQYF. Written as DNA, the CDR3 is TGTGCCAGCAGCTTAAGTCCATTCGAAGGACTAGCATCCTACGAGCAGTACTTC.

This chain connects TRBV4-3 to TRBJ1-3; D call uncertain. CDR1 is LGHNA and CDR2 is YSLEER in the germline V gene. The V end was cut by 0 bases, the J end by 3 bases, with 12 bases between. The length of the CDR3 is 16 residues. The CDR3 reads CASSQDRSKNGNTIYF. In DNA form, the CDR3 reads TGCGCCAGCAGCCAAGATCGGTCAAAAAATGGAAACACCATATATTTT.

This clone was recorded a few times. The chain recombines TRBV4-3 with TRBJ1-4; D ambiguous. This CDR3 is 14 amino acids long. CDR1 is LGHNA, CDR2 YSLEER, per germline. V lost 1 base and J 2 bases, leaving 5 bases between the germline ends. The CDR3 loop is CASSQGSTNEKLFF. The DNA of the CDR3 is TGCGCCAGCAGCCAAGGGAGCACTAATGAAAAACTGTTTTTT.

The rearrangement links TRBV7-2 to TRBJ2-2; 7 nucleotides agree with TRBD2. J was trimmed by 0 bases and V by 4 bases; bases with no gene match: 5. Germline CDR1 reads SGHTA; CDR2 reads FQGNSA. The CDR3 is 16 residues long. CDR3 amino acids: CASSYRLASNTGELFF. The CDR3 DNA reads as TGTGCCAGCAGCTACCGACTAGCCTCGAACACCGGGGAGCTGTTTTTT.

The J gene is TRBJ1-2, the V gene TRBV28; D gene ambiguous. The CDR3 has 12 residues. Germline V gene sequence: CDR1 MDHEN, CDR2 SYDVKM. V was shortened by 10 bases and J by 5 bases, with 14 bases between the two germline ends. CDR3 residues: CATPTGGYGYTF. In nucleotides, the CDR3 is TGTGCCACCCCGACCGGCGGATATGGCTACACCTTC.

V and J are TRBV19 and TRBJ2-1; 10 nucleotides align to TRBD2. The CDR3 has 15 residues. Trimming at V came to 4 bases and at J to 4 bases, leaving 4 bases not matched to a gene. The germline V gene encodes CDR1 LNHDA and CDR2 SQIVND (reference sequence). The CDR3, as DNA: TGTGCCAGTAGTAGGACTAGCGGAGCTTACAATGAGCAGTTCTTC. This gives the protein CASSRTSGAYNEQFF.